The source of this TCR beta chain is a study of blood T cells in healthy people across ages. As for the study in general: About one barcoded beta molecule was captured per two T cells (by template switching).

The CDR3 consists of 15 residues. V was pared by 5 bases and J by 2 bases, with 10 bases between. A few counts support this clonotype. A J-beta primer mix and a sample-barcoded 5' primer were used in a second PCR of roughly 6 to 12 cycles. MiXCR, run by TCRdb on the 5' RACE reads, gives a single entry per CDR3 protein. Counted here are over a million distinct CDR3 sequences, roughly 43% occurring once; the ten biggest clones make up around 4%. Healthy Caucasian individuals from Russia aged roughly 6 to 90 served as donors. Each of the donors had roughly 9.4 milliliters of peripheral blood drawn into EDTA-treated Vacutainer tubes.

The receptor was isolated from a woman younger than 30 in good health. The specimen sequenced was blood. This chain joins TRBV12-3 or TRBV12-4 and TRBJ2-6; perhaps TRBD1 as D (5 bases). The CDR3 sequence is CASSDQGTGANVLTF. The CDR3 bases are TGTGCCAGCAGTGACCAGGGAACTGGGGCCAACGTCCTGACTTTC.